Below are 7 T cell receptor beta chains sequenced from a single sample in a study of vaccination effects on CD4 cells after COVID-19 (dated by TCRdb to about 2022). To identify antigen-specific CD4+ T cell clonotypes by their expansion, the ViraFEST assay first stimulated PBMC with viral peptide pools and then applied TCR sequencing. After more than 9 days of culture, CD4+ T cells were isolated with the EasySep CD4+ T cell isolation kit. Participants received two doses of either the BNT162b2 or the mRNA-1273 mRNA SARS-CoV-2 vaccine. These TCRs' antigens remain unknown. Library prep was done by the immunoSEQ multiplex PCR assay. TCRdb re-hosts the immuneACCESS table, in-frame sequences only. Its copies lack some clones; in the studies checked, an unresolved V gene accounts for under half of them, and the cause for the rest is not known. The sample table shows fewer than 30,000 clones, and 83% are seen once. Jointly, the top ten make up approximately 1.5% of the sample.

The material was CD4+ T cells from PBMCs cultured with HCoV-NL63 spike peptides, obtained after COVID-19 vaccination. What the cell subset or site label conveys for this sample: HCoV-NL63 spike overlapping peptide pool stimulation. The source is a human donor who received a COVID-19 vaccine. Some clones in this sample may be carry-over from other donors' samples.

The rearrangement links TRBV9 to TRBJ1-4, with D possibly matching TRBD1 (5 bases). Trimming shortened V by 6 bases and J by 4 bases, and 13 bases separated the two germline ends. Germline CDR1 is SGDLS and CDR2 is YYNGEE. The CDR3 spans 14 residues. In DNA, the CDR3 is TGTGCCAGCACCCGGGACGTCGGTAATGAAAAACTGTTTTTT. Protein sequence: CASTRDVGNEKLFF.

CDR3 DNA: TGCGCCAGCAGCTTGGGGGCAGGGGGGGGAAACATTCAGTACTTC. It translates to CASSLGAGGGNIQYF. The chain links TRBV5-1 to TRBJ2-4; D may correspond to TRBD1 or TRBD2 (7 bases each). CDR1 SGHRS and CDR2 YFSETQ come from the germline V gene. Trimming left V 0 bases short and J 6 bases short, with 13 bases between. CDR3 size: 15 residues.

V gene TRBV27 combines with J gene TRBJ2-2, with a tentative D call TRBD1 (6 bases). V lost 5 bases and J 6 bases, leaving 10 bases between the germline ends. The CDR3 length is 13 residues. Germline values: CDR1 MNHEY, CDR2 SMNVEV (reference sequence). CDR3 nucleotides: TGTGCCAGCAGTCTCCAGGGGTCCGGGGAGCTGTTTTTT. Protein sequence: CASSLQGSGELFF.

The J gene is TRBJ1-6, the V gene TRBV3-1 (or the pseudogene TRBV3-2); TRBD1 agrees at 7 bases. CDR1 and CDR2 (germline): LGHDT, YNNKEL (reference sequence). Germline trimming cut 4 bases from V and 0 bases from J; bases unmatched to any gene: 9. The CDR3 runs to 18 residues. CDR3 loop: CASSPREGGSSYNSPLHF. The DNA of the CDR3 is TGTGCCAGCAGCCCAAGGGAAGGGGGCTCCTCCTATAATTCACCCCTCCACTTT.

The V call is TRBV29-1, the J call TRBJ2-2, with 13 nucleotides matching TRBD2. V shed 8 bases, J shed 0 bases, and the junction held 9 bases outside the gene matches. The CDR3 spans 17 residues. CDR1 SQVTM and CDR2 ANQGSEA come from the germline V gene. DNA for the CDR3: TGCAGCTTTCAAGGGACTAGCGGGGCCGCGAACACCGGGGAGCTGTTTTTT. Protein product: CSFQGTSGAANTGELFF.

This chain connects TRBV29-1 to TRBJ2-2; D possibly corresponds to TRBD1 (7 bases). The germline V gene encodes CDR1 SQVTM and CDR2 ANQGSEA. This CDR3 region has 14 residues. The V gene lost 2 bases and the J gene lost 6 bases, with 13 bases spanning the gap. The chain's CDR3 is CSVEIGGGPGELFF. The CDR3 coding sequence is TGCAGCGTTGAAATTGGAGGGGGCCCCGGGGAGCTGTTTTTT.

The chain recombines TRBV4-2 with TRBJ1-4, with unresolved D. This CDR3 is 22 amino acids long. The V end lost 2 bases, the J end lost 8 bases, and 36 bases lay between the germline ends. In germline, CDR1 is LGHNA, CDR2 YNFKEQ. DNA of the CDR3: TGTGCCAGCAGCCAATTGCAACCCGGGGAAGGTCCGAGGGCGATGGTAGAAGAAAAACTGTTTTTT. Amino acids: CASSQLQPGEGPRAMVEEKLFF.